The rows below give T cell receptor beta chains drawn from one sample of a study of shared clonotypes between healthy human individuals. Assay used: immunoSEQ multiplex PCR; TCRdb lists only in-frame clones, some missing. The sample has around 1,100,000 clones, roughly 80% seen once. Sequencing was done on a sample of memory CD4+ T cells from PBMCs. These receptors all come from a man younger than 30 in good health. Some clones in this sample may be carry-over from other donors' samples. Both conserved end residues are part of each CDR3. Each record gives: V gene, CDR3 length, J gene, CDR3 protein.

v_call: TRBV19; cdr3_length: 15; j_call: TRBJ1-5; cdr3_aa: CASSTTHKTNQPQHF
v_call: TRBV6-6; cdr3_length: 12; j_call: TRBJ1-1; cdr3_aa: CASSPRDPDAFF
v_call: TRBV19; cdr3_length: 16; j_call: TRBJ2-6; cdr3_aa: CASSIVGGTGANVLTF
v_call: TRBV7-2; cdr3_length: 15; j_call: TRBJ2-5; cdr3_aa: CASSWVGRGQETQYF
v_call: TRBV9; cdr3_length: 15; j_call: TRBJ2-5; cdr3_aa: CASSSFGSGQGAIYF
v_call: TRBV11-1; cdr3_length: 14; j_call: TRBJ1-1; cdr3_aa: CASSLAGENTEAFF
v_call: TRBV28; cdr3_length: 15; j_call: TRBJ1-2; cdr3_aa: CASSSHPGDNYGYTF
v_call: TRBV28; cdr3_length: 16; j_call: TRBJ1-5; cdr3_aa: CASSLGGRGRGQPQHF
v_call: TRBV7-8; cdr3_length: 15; j_call: TRBJ1-5; cdr3_aa: CASSLLGGSNQPQHF
v_call: TRBV28; cdr3_length: 13; j_call: TRBJ2-7; cdr3_aa: CASMTRGTYEQYF
v_call: TRBV6-6; cdr3_length: 14; j_call: TRBJ1-1; cdr3_aa: CASTPGAGNTEAFF
v_call: TRBV13; cdr3_length: 13; j_call: TRBJ2-7; cdr3_aa: CASSLVGHYEQYF
v_call: TRBV2; cdr3_length: 13; j_call: TRBJ1-5; cdr3_aa: CASRDRINQPQHF
v_call: TRBV11-2; cdr3_length: 18; j_call: TRBJ1-4; cdr3_aa: CASSGGQGNLWTNEKLFF
v_call: TRBV7-2; cdr3_length: 16; j_call: TRBJ1-2; cdr3_aa: CASSLGTDSRRGGYTF
v_call: TRBV7-3; cdr3_length: 16; j_call: TRBJ2-3; cdr3_aa: CASSWGLASSTDTQYF
v_call: TRBV5-6; cdr3_length: 12; j_call: TRBJ1-4; cdr3_aa: CASSLTSEKLFF
v_call: TRBV10-3; cdr3_length: 15; j_call: TRBJ1-2; cdr3_aa: CAISESPGLSYGYTF
v_call: TRBV5-1; cdr3_length: 15; j_call: TRBJ2-3; cdr3_aa: CASRLSGGSTDTQYF
v_call: TRBV30; cdr3_length: 12; j_call: TRBJ1-4; cdr3_aa: CAWSEGGEKLFF
v_call: TRBV11-3; cdr3_length: 17; j_call: TRBJ2-1; cdr3_aa: CASSPVRRELSYNEQFF
v_call: TRBV27; cdr3_length: 14; j_call: TRBJ1-5; cdr3_aa: CASTQSTESQPQHF
v_call: TRBV7-9; cdr3_length: 15; j_call: TRBJ2-3; cdr3_aa: CASSPIVAGGHTQYF
v_call: TRBV7-9; cdr3_length: 15; j_call: TRBJ2-7; cdr3_aa: CASSYPGQGVYEQYF
v_call: TRBV5-1; cdr3_length: 14; j_call: TRBJ1-2; cdr3_aa: CASSLIPGVYGYTF
v_call: TRBV4-1; cdr3_length: 15; j_call: TRBJ2-1; cdr3_aa: CASSQDGDWGGLQFF
v_call: TRBV5-1; cdr3_length: 15; j_call: TRBJ2-7; cdr3_aa: CASSLVGGPNGEQYF
v_call: TRBV11-2; cdr3_length: 15; j_call: TRBJ2-7; cdr3_aa: CASSLDRGAVGEQYF
v_call: TRBV29-1; cdr3_length: 11; j_call: TRBJ2-5; cdr3_aa: CSVLQGETQYF
v_call: TRBV11-2; cdr3_length: 14; j_call: TRBJ2-5; cdr3_aa: CASSLGRLGETQYF
v_call: TRBV18; cdr3_length: 13; j_call: TRBJ1-2; cdr3_aa: CASSPTLEYGYTF
v_call: TRBV18; cdr3_length: 14; j_call: TRBJ2-1; cdr3_aa: CASSLQGGYNEQFF
v_call: TRBV6-5; cdr3_length: 15; j_call: TRBJ2-3; cdr3_aa: CASSRRTSSTDTQYF
v_call: TRBV30; cdr3_length: 13; j_call: TRBJ1-5; cdr3_aa: CAWNGGMDQPQHF
v_call: TRBV4-3; cdr3_length: 16; j_call: TRBJ2-1; cdr3_aa: CASSQDYTSGRVGQFF